A selection of T cell receptor beta chains follows, all from one sample in a study of blood T cell repertoires in COVID-19. The assay was immunoSEQ multiplex PCR, and TCRdb's table has in-frame clones only and misses some. The sample lists 390,000 or so clones, about 86% occurring once. The sample was PBMCs or T cells enriched from blood (not recorded which). Receptors originate from a woman in her 50s who had recovered from COVID-19. Both conserved end residues are part of each CDR3. The D gene is left open where the match is weak. Clone size is stated in some rows and not others, as once, few, many or a class when expanded.

d_call,v_call,clone_size,j_call,cdr3_nt,cdr3_aa
-,TRBV6-6,few,TRBJ2-2,TGTGCCAGCAGCCGAATTCCCCCGAGACTAACGAACACCGGGGAGCTGTTTTTT,CASSRIPPRLTNTGELFF
-,TRBV7-8,-,TRBJ1-4,TGTGCCAGCAGCGTGACAGTTACTAATGAAAAACTGTTTTTT,CASSVTVTNEKLFF
TRBD1,TRBV3-1/TRBV3-2,-,TRBJ1-6,TGTGCCAGCAGCAAAGACCACGGGACAGCCTTCCACTTT,CASSKDHGTAFHF
TRBD1,TRBV30,-,TRBJ1-6,TGTGCCTGGAGCGGGACAGGAAGTAATTCACCCCTCCACTTT,CAWSGTGSNSPLHF
-,TRBV6-5,few,TRBJ2-2,TGTGCCAGCTCGCGGGACCCAAGGACCGGGGAGCTGTTTTTT,CASSRDPRTGELFF
-,TRBV2,once,TRBJ2-7,TGTGCCAGTCGGACCGGGACTGCCTACGAGCAGTACTTC,CASRTGTAYEQYF
-,TRBV18,once,TRBJ2-7,TGTGCCAGCTCATCTAGGGGCTACGAGCAGTACTTC,CASSSRGYEQYF
TRBD1,TRBV4-2,-,TRBJ2-2,TGTGCCAGCAGCCAGGGGACAGGGGAGGTCGGGGAGCTGTTTTTT,CASSQGTGEVGELFF
-,TRBV19,-,TRBJ1-5,TGTGCCAGTACGTCCGCGGGAAGCAATCAGCCCCAGCATTTT,CASTSAGSNQPQHF
TRBD2,TRBV6-5,-,TRBJ2-7,TGTGCCAGCAGTCCGGGACTAGTCGCCTACGAGCAGTACTTC,CASSPGLVAYEQYF
-,TRBV4-1,-,TRBJ1-2,TGCGCCAGCAGCCAAGGCGAGACAGTCTATGGCTACACCTTC,CASSQGETVYGYTF
-,TRBV4-3,few,TRBJ1-3,TGCGCCAGCAGCCAGTCGAGACAGGCCAGGGGAAACACCATATATTTT,CASSQSRQARGNTIYF
-,TRBV9,-,TRBJ2-3,TGTGCCAGCAGCGTAGGCGGGGCCAGCACAGATACGCAGTATTTT,CASSVGGASTDTQYF
TRBD2,TRBV6-5,-,TRBJ2-2,TGTGCCAGCAGTTACTGGCGGGGGGAGAACACCGGGGAGCTGTTTTTT,CASSYWRGENTGELFF
TRBD1,TRBV11-2,-,TRBJ1-2,TGTGCCAGCAGCAGAGGACAGGGCTCGGCCTATGGCTACACCTTC,CASSRGQGSAYGYTF
TRBD2,TRBV5-4,-,TRBJ2-7,TGTGCCAGCAGCTGGGGACTAGCGGGGGGCTCCTACGAGCAGTACTTC,CASSWGLAGGSYEQYF
TRBD1,TRBV6-5,-,TRBJ1-1,TGTGCCAGCAGAGACAGGGATACTGAAGCTTTCTTT,CASRDRDTEAFF
TRBD1,TRBV15,-,TRBJ2-2,TGTGCCACCAGCAGAAAAAACGGACAGGGAGTAACCGGGGAGCTGTTTTTT,CATSRKNGQGVTGELFF
TRBD1,TRBV15,-,TRBJ1-1,TGTGCCACCAGCAGAGCCCAGGACAGGTTGAACACTGAAGCTTTCTTT,CATSRAQDRLNTEAFF
-,TRBV3-1/TRBV3-2,-,TRBJ2-1,TGTGCCAGCAGCCCCGCCCAGATGGCCCCCTACAATGAGCAGTTCTTC,CASSPAQMAPYNEQFF
-,TRBV5-1,few,TRBJ1-4,TGCGCCAGCAGCTTGGGGCAGGAGGGTGAAAAACTGTTTTTT,CASSLGQEGEKLFF
TRBD1,TRBV2,-,TRBJ2-2,TGTGCCAGCAGTGAAGGGACAGGGGGCCCCGGGGAGCTGTTTTTT,CASSEGTGGPGELFF
-,TRBV11-2,-,TRBJ1-1,TGTGCCAGCAGCCTAGCAGGAGGGGCAGCTGAAGCTTTCTTT,CASSLAGGAAEAFF
TRBD1,TRBV2,-,TRBJ1-5,TGTGCCAGCAGTGTACCGACAGGGGTCCGACAGCCCCAGCATTTT,CASSVPTGVRQPQHF
TRBD1,TRBV7-6,-,TRBJ1-2,TGTGCCAGCAGCTTGGGACAGGGGGCGCGAGTTGACTTCGGCTACACCTTC,CASSLGQGARVDFGYTF
-,TRBV6-2/TRBV6-3,-,TRBJ1-2,TGTGCCAGCAGTTACTCAGAGGCAGGGGATGGCTACACCTTC,CASSYSEAGDGYTF
-,TRBV5-1,few,TRBJ2-5,TGCGCCAGCATGGGCTCTAGCGGGGGACAGGGAGAGACCCAGTACTTC,CASMGSSGGQGETQYF
TRBD1,TRBV5-6,-,TRBJ2-7,TGTGCCAGCCGGACAGGCCCGAGCTCCTACGAGCAGTACTTC,CASRTGPSSYEQYF
-,TRBV2,-,TRBJ1-2,TGTGCCAGCAGTGAGGACGGGGTAGTAACAAACTATGGCTACACCTTC,CASSEDGVVTNYGYTF
-,TRBV5-4,-,TRBJ2-2,TGTGCCAGCAGCCCAAACACCGGGGAGCTGTTTTTT,CASSPNTGELFF
TRBD2,TRBV7-9,-,TRBJ2-3,TGTGCCAGCAGGCCCGGAGCGCGGGGGGGGGCAGATACGCAGTATTTT,CASRPGARGGADTQYF
-,TRBV28,few,TRBJ1-5,TGTGCCAGCACCCTACGGGGCAATCAGCCCCAGCATTTT,CASTLRGNQPQHF